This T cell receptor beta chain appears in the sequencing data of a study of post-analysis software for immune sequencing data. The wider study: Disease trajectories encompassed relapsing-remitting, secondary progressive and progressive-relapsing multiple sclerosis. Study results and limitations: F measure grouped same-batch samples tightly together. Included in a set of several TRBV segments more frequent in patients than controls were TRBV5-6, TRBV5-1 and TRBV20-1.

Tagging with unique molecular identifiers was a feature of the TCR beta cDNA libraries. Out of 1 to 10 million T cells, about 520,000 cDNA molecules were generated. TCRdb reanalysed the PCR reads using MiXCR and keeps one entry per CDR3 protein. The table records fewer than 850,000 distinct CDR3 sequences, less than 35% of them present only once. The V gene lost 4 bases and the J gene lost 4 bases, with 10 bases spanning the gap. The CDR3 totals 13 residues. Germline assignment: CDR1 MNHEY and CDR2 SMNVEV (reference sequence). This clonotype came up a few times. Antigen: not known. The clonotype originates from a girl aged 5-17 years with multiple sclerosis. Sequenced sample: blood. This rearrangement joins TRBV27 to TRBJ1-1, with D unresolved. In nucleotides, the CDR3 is TGTGCCAGCAGTTCCCGGGCTCCCACTGAAGCTTTCTTT. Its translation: CASSSRAPTEAFF.